This T cell receptor beta chain was recovered during a study of blood T cell repertoires in COVID-19. Study overall: PBMCs, B-cell-depleted T cells, or T cells were the source of the cDNA or gDNA that made up the material.

Assay: immunoSEQ multiplex PCR; the TCRdb copy retains only in-frame clones and omits some. The sample lists just over 300,000 clones; about 89% were seen once. This receptor was obtained from a woman between 40 and 55 years old who had recovered from COVID-19. The sequencing input was PBMCs or T cells enriched from blood (not recorded which).

The CDR3 is CATSESLRTSADTQYF. The CDR3 DNA sequence: TGTGCCACCAGTGAATCCCTAAGGACTAGCGCAGATACGCAGTATTTT. This chain uses TRBV24-1 with TRBJ2-3, with TRBD2 matching 9 bases. The CDR3 sequence is 16 residues long. The ends lost 4 bases at V and 4 bases at J; junction bases unmatched: 8. The germline CDR1 and CDR2 sequences are KGHDR and SFDVKD.